The 18 T cell receptor beta chains listed next were all sequenced from one sample in a study of T cell repertoires in cytomegalovirus infection. TCRdb independently ran MiXCR on the reads; one entry per CDR3 protein. The sample has 450,000 to 550,000 distinct CDR3 sequences, more than 15% seen once; the top ten hold more than 20%. Sequenced material: CD8+ T cells from PBMCs. These receptors were obtained from a human donor in good health (CMV status not recorded). Some clones in this sample may be carry-over from other donors' samples.

The V call is TRBV28, the J call TRBJ2-7, with a weak D call TRBD2 (6 bases). Germline V gene lookup returns CDR1 MDHEN and CDR2 SYDVKM. The CDR3 loop spans 16 amino acids. The V end was cut by 5 bases, the J end by 2 bases, with 19 bases between. CDR3 in amino acids: CASSLPGTVFTYEQYF. The CDR3 bases are TGTGCCAGCAGTCTCCCCGGGACTGTATTCACCTACGAGCAGTACTTC.

This clonotype showed up just a few times. V is TRBV9 and J is TRBJ1-2, with D unresolved. Germline CDR1 and CDR2: SGDLS and YYNGEE. CDR3 size: 13 residues. V was cut by 4 bases and J by 3 bases, with 10 bases left in between. CDR3 loop: CASSSARDYGYTF. Here the CDR3 DNA reads TGTGCCAGCAGCTCGGCCAGAGACTATGGCTACACCTTC. Variable domain in full (rest from reference TRBV9 and TRBJ1-2): DSGVTQTPKHLITATGQRVTLRCSPRSGDLSVYWYQQSLDQGLQFLIQYYNGEERAKGNILERFSAQQFPDLHSELNLSSLELGDSALYFCASSSARDYGYTFGSGTRLTVV.

V usage is TRBV7-6 and J usage is TRBJ1-1, with 9 bases matching TRBD1. With 5 bases clipped from V and 4 bases from J, the junction kept 8 bases outside the gene matches. The CDR3 contains 15 residues. Germline CDR1 SGHVS, CDR2 FNYEAQ. The CDR3 nucleotides are TGTGCCAGCAGCCTAGGGACAGGGTTCGGCACTGAAGCTTTCTTT. It yields the protein CASSLGTGFGTEAFF.

This chain connects TRBV20-1 to TRBJ2-7; 7 bases fit TRBD2. The J segment lost 0 bases and the V segment lost 3 bases, leaving 8 bases of the junction unmatched. Germline CDR1 is DFQATT and CDR2 is SNEGSKA (reference sequence). The CDR3 is 15 residues long. CDR3 nucleotide sequence: TGCAGTGCTAGCCGACTAGCCCACACCTCCTACGAGCAGTACTTC. Its protein product is CSASRLAHTSYEQYF.

Points on this clonotype: This may arise from a read error, as a much more abundant clone is one base away. Because it lacks the conserved phenylalanine or tryptophan at the end, this CDR3 is likely a read error. The genes are TRBV12-3 or TRBV12-4 and TRBJ2-1; TRBD1 matches 7 bases. The V and J ends lost 3 bases and 12 bases, in that order; junction bases with no gene match: 14. This CDR3 contains 15 residues. The CDR3 spells CASSFPSGKGAMQFL. DNA for the CDR3: TGTGCCAGCAGTTTCCCCTCGGGAAAGGGGGCAATGCAGTTCTTA.

This clonotype has only a few counts. J is TRBJ1-1 and V is TRBV7-3, with 7 positions matching TRBD1. The V and J ends lost 5 bases and 0 bases, in that order; junction bases with no gene match: 12. The CDR3 is 17 residues long. The V gene's germline CDR1 is SGHTA and CDR2 FQGTGA. CDR3 sequence reads: CASSQQSDRMMNTEAFF. The CDR3 nucleotides read TGTGCCAGCAGCCAACAGTCGGACAGGATGATGAACACTGAAGCTTTCTTT.

This clonotype has a count of ten or more. CDR3 in DNA: TGTGCCAGCAGCCCACGACAGGGAACGACTGAAGCTTTCTTT. The encoded protein is CASSPRQGTTEAFF. The rearrangement links TRBV7-8 to TRBJ1-1; 7 bases are a match to TRBD1. V gave up 5 bases and J gave up 5 bases; unmatched junction bases: 8. The V gene's germline CDR1 is SGHVS and CDR2 FQNEAQ. The CDR3 covers 14 residues. The variable domain in full, completed from reference TRBV7-8 and TRBJ1-1, reads GAGVSQSPRYKVAKRGQDVALRCDPISGHVSLFWYQQALGQGPEFLTYFQNEAQLDKSGLPSDRFFAERPEGSVSTLKIQRTQQEDSAVYLCASSPRQGTTEAFFGQGTRLTVV.

Comments on this clonotype: The conserved closing phenylalanine or tryptophan is absent in this CDR3, likely reflecting a read error. V is TRBV7-9 and J is TRBJ2-5; tentatively, D is TRBD2 (5 bases). Germline V gene data show CDR1 as SEHNR and CDR2 as FQNEAQ (reference sequence). This CDR3 has 13 residues. Trimming took off 7 bases at V and 3 bases at J, with 12 bases between the two ends. As DNA, the CDR3 is TGTGCCAGCAAGTACGCAGCGGAAGAGACCCAGTACTTA. Translation gives CASKYAAEETQYL.

This clonotype was detected many times. The chain has TRBV12-3 or TRBV12-4 and TRBJ2-5; D perhaps matches TRBD1 (8 bases). V lost 4 bases and J 2 bases, leaving 14 bases between the germline ends. The CDR3 has 15 amino acids. The CDR3 protein is CASSSDRGGQETQYF. In nucleotides, the CDR3 is TGTGCCAGCAGTTCCGACAGGGGAGGGCAAGAGACCCAGTACTTC.

This clonotype was observed a handful of times. The genes are TRBV28 and TRBJ2-3; 15 bases align to TRBD2. Trimming at V came to 6 bases and at J to 2 bases, leaving 3 bases not matched to a gene. Germline V gene data show CDR1 as MDHEN and CDR2 as SYDVKM. This CDR3 comprises 16 residues. CDR3 residues: CASRGLAGGTTDTQYF. In nucleotides, the CDR3 is TGTGCCAGCAGGGGACTAGCGGGGGGCACCACAGATACGCAGTATTTT.

This clonotype was found a few times. The gene calls are TRBV10-2 and TRBJ2-2, with TRBD1 matching 7 bases. This CDR3 region has 15 residues. CDR1 and CDR2 (germline): WSHSY, SAAADI. V shed 2 bases and J 2 bases; nucleotides not matched to a gene: 2. The DNA of the CDR3 is TGCGCCAGCAGTGAGGGGACAGTAAACACCGGGGAGCTGTTTTTT. Translation gives CASSEGTVNTGELFF.

This clonotype was counted many times. The chain uses TRBV24-1 and TRBJ2-5; 7 bases line up with TRBD2. The CDR3 contains 14 residues. The V and J ends lost 10 bases and 3 bases, in that order; junction bases with no gene match: 10. Germline loops: CDR1 KGHDR, CDR2 SFDVKD. The CDR3 DNA reads TGTGCCACGGGCGGACTAGATCGAAAAGAGACCCAGTACTTC. This sequence encodes CATGGLDRKETQYF.

V usage is TRBV12-3 or TRBV12-4 and J usage is TRBJ1-2; D remains ambiguous. V lost 1 base to trimming and J lost 7 bases, with 10 bases between them. This CDR3 has 13 amino acids. The CDR3: CASSLVRVGGYTF. The CDR3 DNA sequence: TGTGCCAGCAGTTTAGTCCGGGTGGGTGGCTACACCTTC.

This rearrangement joins TRBV15 to TRBJ2-5; no reliable D call. The CDR3 totals 13 residues. Trimming cost V 2 bases and J 5 bases, with 9 bases left between them. Per germline, CDR1 LNHNV and CDR2 YYDKDF (reference sequence). The CDR3 DNA follows: TGTGCCACCAGCAGAACATTTGGCGAGACCCAGTACTTC. Encoded protein: CATSRTFGETQYF.

The chain carries TRBV3-1 and TRBJ1-1; D uncertain. The CDR3 contains 19 residues. CDR1 and CDR2 (germline): LGHDT, YNNKEL (reference sequence). The V and J ends lost 1 base and 6 bases respectively, with 27 bases between them. CDR3: CASSQAFWTQARIGAEAFF. CDR3 coding DNA: TGTGCCAGCAGCCAAGCCTTTTGGACCCAGGCCAGGATTGGAGCTGAAGCTTTCTTT.

The genes are TRBV6-5 and TRBJ2-1; D unresolved. V was clipped by 2 bases and J by 5 bases, with 10 bases between them. The CDR3 loop spans 14 amino acids. Germline CDR1 reads MNHEY; CDR2 reads SVGAGI. CDR3 loop: CASSYSRGNNEQFF. Written as DNA, the CDR3 is TGTGCCAGCAGTTACAGTAGAGGAAACAATGAGCAGTTCTTC.

The chain combines TRBV30 with TRBJ2-7, with 10 nucleotides matching TRBD1. Trimming removed 3 bases from V and 2 bases from J; junction bases left unmatched: 1. The CDR3 covers 13 residues. Germline V lookup: CDR1 GTSNPN, CDR2 SVGIG (reference sequence). CDR3 bases: TGTGCCTGGAGAGGACAGGGGGCCTACGAGCAGTACTTC. As protein: CAWRGQGAYEQYF.

There are many counts of this clonotype. This sequence joins TRBV7-2 and TRBJ1-1; 9 positions agree with TRBD1. The CDR3 is made up of 16 amino acids. After removal of 5 bases from V and 0 bases from J, the junction contained 7 bases not matched to a gene. CDR1 is SGHTA, CDR2 FQGNSA, per germline. The CDR3 DNA sequence: TGTGCCAGCAGCCCTAAGACAGGGGGGATGAACACTGAAGCTTTCTTT. As protein: CASSPKTGGMNTEAFF.